This record covers a single T cell receptor (beta chain). Only a few counts were recorded for this clone. The clone's antigen remains unknown. No base quality information exists; no much larger clone differs at one position. The data were obtained in a study of T cell responses to AZD1222 COVID-19 vaccine (dated by TCRdb to about 2021). Regarding the complete study: AZD1222 recipients given second doses at about 4 weeks or at about 12 weeks were pooled, since spike-specific TCR depth and breadth were not found to differ between the two schedules. Trial participants were enrolled into age subgroups of 18-55, 56-69 and 70-plus years, which contained 148, 28 and 57 TCR-sequenced participants, respectively. A total of just over 230 trial participants underwent TCR sequencing, of whom about 200 received two doses of AZD1222 and about 25 received two doses of the MenACWY control vaccine.

The time point label on this specimen signifies: baseline before first vaccination. Samples from vaccinated people were obtained from the UK trials COV001 and COV002, which included a single-blind randomized controlled phase 2/3 trial of AZD1222 (ChAdOx1 nCoV-19) in healthy adults. For TCRbeta chain sequencing, PBMC samples from trial participants were taken at day 0 and at day 28 after the second dose. The CDR3 regions of human TCRbeta chains were analyzed by immunosequencing. In the source study's methods: Repertoire TCRs were checked for matches against a reference library of SARS-CoV-2-specific TCRs that had been generated using the MIRA antigen-specificity platform. Breadth meant the fraction of unique TCRs that were SARS-CoV-2-associated, whereas depth meant the fraction of total T cells that were SARS-CoV-2-associated. Each spike-specific TCR was assigned to its reactive spike region and to a CD4 or CD8 class using the MIRA data. Log10-transformed breadth and depth values were compared by one-way ANOVA with Sidak's multiple comparisons tests. TCRdb re-hosts the immuneACCESS table, in-frame sequences only. Its copies lack some clones; in the studies checked, an unresolved V gene accounts for under half of them, and the cause for the rest is not known. Clonal size and the V and J genes are those of that table, whereas D and trimming came from the DNA. This sample gives about 170,000 clones in total; more than 90% of them show up just once. More than 1.5% of the sample rests with the top ten.

The research as a whole found: Reportedly, almost half of the unique spike-specific TCRs recognized epitopes lying outside the regions that are mutated in the B.1.351 and B.1.1.7 variants. The vaccine-associated CD4 TCRs covered the entire spike protein, and the dominant responses fell in regions 160-218 and 743-854. The 56-69-year group was small, and its depth increase did not reach significance, likely because of low power. Spike-specific TCR breadth and depth rose significantly after two AZD1222 doses compared with day 0 and with MenACWY recipients. Only five to seven AZD1222 recipients were SARS-CoV-2 seropositive at baseline, limiting conclusions about previously exposed vaccinees. Participants were mostly white British and included more females than males, and it was suggested by the authors that clonal diversity may have been underestimated. Because no day 14 peak-response samples were available, repertoires were characterized only after the peak T cell response.

From its cysteine to its phenylalanine, the CDR3 spans 12 amino acids. The retained sequence is limited to the CDR3, 36 bases, with the frame set at the first base. The germline V gene sets CDR1 to KGHDR and CDR2 to SFDVKD. V loses 8 bases, J loses 6 bases, and the germline ends lie 11 bases apart. The rearrangement joined TRBV24-1 to TRBJ2-3, with the D gene too uncertain to name. Here the sequenced sample was peripheral blood, taken on day 0 of AZD1222 vaccination. This clonotype originated in an adult in good health. The CDR3 corresponds to CATKEVGDTQYF. The sequence in DNA is TGTGCCACCAAGGAAGTAGGGGATACGCAGTATTTT.